The clone carrying this T cell receptor beta chain was counted once. Random hexamers were used to reverse transcribe about 0.5 to 1 ug of RNA. TCR beta CDR3 was amplified by immunoSEQ multiplex PCR. This amplification extended across 54 Vbeta and 13 Jbeta segments. TCRdb independently ran MiXCR on the immunoSEQ multiplex PCR reads; one entry per CDR3 protein. The repertoire consists of around 130,000 distinct CDR3 sequences, with around 90% occurring once and the leading ten covering around 0.22%. The data are from a study of CD8 T cells in Susac syndrome. The CDR3 loop spans 15 amino acids. Germline CDR1 is SGDLS and CDR2 is YYNGEE. V was cut by 1 base and J by 2 bases, with 7 bases left in between. Negative isolation yielded CD8+ and CD4+ T cells; FACS enriched TEMRA cells.

The chain joins TRBV9 to TRBJ2-6, with D perhaps matching TRBD1 (5 bases). The origin of this receptor is a human donor with multiple sclerosis. Sequences were obtained from CD8+ T cells from PBMCs. The CDR3, as DNA: TGTGCCAGCAGCGTAAAAGGGGCTGGGGCCAACGTCCTGACTTTC. Its protein is CASSVKGAGANVLTF.